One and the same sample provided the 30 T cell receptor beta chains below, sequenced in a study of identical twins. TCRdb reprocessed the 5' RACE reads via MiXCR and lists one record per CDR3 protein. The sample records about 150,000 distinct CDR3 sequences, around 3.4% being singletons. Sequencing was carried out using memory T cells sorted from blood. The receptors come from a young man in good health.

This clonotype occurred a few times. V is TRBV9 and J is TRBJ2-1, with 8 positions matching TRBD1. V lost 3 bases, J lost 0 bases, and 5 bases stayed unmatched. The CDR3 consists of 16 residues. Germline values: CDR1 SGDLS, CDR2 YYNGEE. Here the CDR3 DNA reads TGTGCCAGCAGCGCCAGGGGGCCTCACTCCTACAATGAGCAGTTCTTC. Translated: CASSARGPHSYNEQFF.

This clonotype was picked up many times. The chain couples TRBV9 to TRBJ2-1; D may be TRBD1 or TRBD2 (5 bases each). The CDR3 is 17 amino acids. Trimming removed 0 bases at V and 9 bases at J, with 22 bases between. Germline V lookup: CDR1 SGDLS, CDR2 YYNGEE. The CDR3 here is CASSVVGTPKSPPEQFF. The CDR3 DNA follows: TGTGCCAGCAGCGTAGTTGGGACGCCGAAAAGCCCACCTGAGCAGTTCTTC.

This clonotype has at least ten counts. CDR3 nucleotide sequence: TGCAGTGCCGGAGAGGGACAGGTGGAGACCCAGTACTTC. Translated: CSAGEGQVETQYF. The chain employs TRBV20-1 and TRBJ2-5; 8 bases are shared with TRBD1. The CDR3 extends over 13 amino acids. Looked up from germline, CDR1 is DFQATT and CDR2 is SNEGSKA (reference sequence). V shed 6 bases and J 5 bases; nucleotides not matched to a gene: 8.

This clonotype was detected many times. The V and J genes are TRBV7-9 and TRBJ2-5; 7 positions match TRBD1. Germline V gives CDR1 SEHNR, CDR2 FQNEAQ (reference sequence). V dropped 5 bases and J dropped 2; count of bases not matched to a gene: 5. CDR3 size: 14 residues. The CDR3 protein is CASSAGQAQETQYF. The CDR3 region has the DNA TGTGCCAGCAGCGCTGGACAGGCACAAGAGACCCAGTACTTC.

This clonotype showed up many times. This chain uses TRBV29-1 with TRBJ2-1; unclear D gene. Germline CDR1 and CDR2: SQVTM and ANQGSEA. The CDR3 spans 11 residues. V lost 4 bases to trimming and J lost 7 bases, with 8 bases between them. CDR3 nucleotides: TGCAGCGTTGGGGGTGGGAATGAGCAGTTCTTC. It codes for CSVGGGNEQFF.

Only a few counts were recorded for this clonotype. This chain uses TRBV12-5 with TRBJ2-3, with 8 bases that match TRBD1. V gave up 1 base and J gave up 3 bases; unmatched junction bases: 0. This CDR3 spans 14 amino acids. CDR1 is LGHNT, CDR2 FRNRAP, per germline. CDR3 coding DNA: TGTGCTAGTGGTTTGGGGACAGGGACAGATACGCAGTATTTT. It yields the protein CASGLGTGTDTQYF.

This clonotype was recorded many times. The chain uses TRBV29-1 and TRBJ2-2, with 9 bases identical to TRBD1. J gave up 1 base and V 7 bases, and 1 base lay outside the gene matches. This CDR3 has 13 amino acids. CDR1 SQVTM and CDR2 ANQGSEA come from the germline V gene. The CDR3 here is CSADRGNTGELFF. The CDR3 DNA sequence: TGCAGCGCGGACAGGGGGAACACCGGGGAGCTGTTTTTT.

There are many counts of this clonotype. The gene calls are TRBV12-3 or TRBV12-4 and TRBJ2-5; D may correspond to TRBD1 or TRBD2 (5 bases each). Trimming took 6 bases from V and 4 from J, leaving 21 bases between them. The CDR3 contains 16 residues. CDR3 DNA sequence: TGTGCCAGCAGCCATCACCGGGACCGGGTTCGAGAGACCCAGTACTTC. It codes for CASSHHRDRVRETQYF.

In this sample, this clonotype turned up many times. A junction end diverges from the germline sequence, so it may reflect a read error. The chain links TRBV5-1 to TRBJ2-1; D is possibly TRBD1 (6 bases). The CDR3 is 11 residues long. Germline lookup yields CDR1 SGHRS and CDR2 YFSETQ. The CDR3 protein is CASSLADRIHF. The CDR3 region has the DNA TGCGCCAGCAGCTTGGCAGACAGGATTCATTTC.

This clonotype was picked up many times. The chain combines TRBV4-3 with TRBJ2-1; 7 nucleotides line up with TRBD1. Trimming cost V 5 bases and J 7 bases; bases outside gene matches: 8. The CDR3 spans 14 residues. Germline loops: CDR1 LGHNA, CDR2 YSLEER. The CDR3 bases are TGCGCCAGCAGCGCCAGACAGGGTGGGAATGAGCAGTTCTTC. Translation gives CASSARQGGNEQFF.

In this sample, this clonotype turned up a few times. The CDR3 region has the DNA TGTGCCAGCAGCTACGGGACAGGGGTTCGAGAGACCCAGTACTTC. Translating gives CASSYGTGVRETQYF. The chain employs TRBV9 and TRBJ2-5, with 10 bases fitting TRBD1. CDR1 SGDLS and CDR2 YYNGEE come from the germline V gene. Losses at the gene ends were 4 bases for V and 4 bases for J; bases not matched to a gene: 7. The CDR3 runs to 15 residues.

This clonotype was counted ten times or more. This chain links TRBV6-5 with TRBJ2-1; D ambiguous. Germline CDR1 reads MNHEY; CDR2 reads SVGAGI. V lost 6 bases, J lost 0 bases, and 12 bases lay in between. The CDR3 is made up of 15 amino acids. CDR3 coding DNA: TGTGCCAGCAGCCGAGCCCCCCTCTCCTACAATGAGCAGTTCTTC. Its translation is CASSRAPLSYNEQFF.

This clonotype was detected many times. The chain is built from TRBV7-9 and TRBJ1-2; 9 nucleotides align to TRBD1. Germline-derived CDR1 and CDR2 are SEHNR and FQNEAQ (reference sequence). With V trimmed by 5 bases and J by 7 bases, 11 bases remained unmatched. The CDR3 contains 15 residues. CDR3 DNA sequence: TGTGCCAGCAGCCTGAGTCGTGGACAGGGGTCTGGCTACACCTTC. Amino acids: CASSLSRGQGSGYTF. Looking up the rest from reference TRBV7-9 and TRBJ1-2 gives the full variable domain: DTGVSQNPRHKITKRGQNVTFRCDPISEHNRLYWYRQTLGQGPEFLTYFQNEAQLEKSRLLSDRFSAERPKGSFSTLEIQRTEQGDSAMYLCASSLSRGQGSGYTFGSGTRLTVV.

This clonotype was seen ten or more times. CDR3 coding DNA: TGTGCCAGCAGCTTAGTCAGAACGCCAGATACGCAGTATTTT. Protein sequence: CASSLVRTPDTQYF. V is TRBV11-2 and J is TRBJ2-3; D uncertain. V was pared by 1 base and J by 4 bases, with 9 bases between. The CDR3 totals 14 residues. Germline V lookup: CDR1 SGHAT, CDR2 FQNNGV.

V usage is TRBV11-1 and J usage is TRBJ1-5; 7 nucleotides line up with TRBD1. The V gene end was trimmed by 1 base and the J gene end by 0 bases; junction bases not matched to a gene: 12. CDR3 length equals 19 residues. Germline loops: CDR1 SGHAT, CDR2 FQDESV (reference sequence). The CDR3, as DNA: TGTGCCAGCAGCTTAGGACGGACAGGCGCTAAACATAGCAATCAGCCCCAGCATTTT. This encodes CASSLGRTGAKHSNQPQHF.

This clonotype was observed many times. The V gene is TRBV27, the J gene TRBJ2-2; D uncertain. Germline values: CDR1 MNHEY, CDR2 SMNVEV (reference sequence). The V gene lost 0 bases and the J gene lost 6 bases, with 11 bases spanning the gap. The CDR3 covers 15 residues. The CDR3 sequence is CASSLSFLGSGELFF. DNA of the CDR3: TGTGCCAGCAGTTTATCGTTTTTGGGGTCCGGGGAGCTGTTTTTT.

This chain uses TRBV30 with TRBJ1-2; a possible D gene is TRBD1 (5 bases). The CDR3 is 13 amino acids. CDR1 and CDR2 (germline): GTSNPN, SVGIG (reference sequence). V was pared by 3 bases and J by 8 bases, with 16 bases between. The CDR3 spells CAWSPKRAGGYTF. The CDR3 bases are TGTGCCTGGAGCCCAAAGCGTGCAGGGGGCTACACCTTC.

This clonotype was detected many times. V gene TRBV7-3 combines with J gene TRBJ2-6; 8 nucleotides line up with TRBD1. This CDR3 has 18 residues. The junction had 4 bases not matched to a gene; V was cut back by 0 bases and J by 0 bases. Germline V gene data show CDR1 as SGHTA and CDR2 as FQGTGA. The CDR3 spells CASSLTGTGNSGANVLTF. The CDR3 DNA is TGTGCCAGCAGCTTAACCGGGACAGGCAACTCTGGGGCCAACGTCCTGACTTTC.

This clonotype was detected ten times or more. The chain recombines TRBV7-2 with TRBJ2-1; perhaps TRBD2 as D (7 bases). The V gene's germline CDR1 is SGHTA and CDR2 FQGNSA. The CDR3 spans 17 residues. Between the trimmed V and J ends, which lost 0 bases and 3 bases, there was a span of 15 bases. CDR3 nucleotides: TGTGCCAGCAGCTTAGCGGCAGGAGGGGGGGTCTACAATGAGCAGTTCTTC. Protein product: CASSLAAGGGVYNEQFF.

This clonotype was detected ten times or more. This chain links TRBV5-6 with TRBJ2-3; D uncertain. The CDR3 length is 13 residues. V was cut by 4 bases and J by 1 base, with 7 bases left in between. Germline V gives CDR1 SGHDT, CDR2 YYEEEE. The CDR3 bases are TGTGCCAGCAGCGCTTGGGGCACAGATACGCAGTATTTT. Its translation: CASSAWGTDTQYF.

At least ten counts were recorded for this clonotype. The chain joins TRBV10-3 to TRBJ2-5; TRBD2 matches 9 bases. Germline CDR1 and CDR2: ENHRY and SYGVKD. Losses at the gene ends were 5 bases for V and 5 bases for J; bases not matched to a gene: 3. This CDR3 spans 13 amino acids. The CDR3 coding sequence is TGTGCCATCAGTAGCGGGAGGACGGAGACCCAGTACTTC. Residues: CAISSGRTETQYF.

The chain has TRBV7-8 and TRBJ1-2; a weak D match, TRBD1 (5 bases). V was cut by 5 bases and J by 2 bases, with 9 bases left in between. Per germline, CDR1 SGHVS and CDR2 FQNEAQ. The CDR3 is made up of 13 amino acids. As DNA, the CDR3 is TGTGCCAGCAGCACCCGACAGAACTATGGCTACACCTTC. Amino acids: CASSTRQNYGYTF.

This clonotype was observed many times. CDR3 in DNA: TGCAGTGCTAGAGAACCGAACAGGGAAACGAGTGAAAAACTGTTTTTT. Its protein product is CSAREPNRETSEKLFF. The chain links TRBV20-1 to TRBJ1-4; maybe TRBD1 (6 bases). The germline V gene has CDR1 DFQATT and CDR2 SNEGSKA (reference sequence). Trimming stripped 0 bases from V and 7 bases from J, with 18 bases between. This CDR3 spans 16 amino acids.

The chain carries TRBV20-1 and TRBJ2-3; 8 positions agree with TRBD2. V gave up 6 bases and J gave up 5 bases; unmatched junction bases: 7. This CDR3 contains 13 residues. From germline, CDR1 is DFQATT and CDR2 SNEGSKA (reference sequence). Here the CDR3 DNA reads TGCAGTGCACTGCGGGAGGTTGGAGATACGCAGTATTTT. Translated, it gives CSALREVGDTQYF.

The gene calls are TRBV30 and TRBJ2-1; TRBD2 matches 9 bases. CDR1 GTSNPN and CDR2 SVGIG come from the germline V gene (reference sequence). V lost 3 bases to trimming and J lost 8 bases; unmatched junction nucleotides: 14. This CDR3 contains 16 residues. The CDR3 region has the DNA TGTGCCTGGAGCGGCCGGGGCGGGAGGGTCTCTCATGAGCAGTTCTTC. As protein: CAWSGRGGRVSHEQFF.

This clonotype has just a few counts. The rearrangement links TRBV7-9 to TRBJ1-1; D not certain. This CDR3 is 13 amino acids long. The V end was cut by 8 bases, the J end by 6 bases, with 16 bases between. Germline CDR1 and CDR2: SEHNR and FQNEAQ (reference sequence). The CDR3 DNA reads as TGTGCCAGCCATTTTTTCGGAGGCGCTGAAGCTTTCTTT. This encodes CASHFFGGAEAFF. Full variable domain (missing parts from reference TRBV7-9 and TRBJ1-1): DTGVSQNPRHKITKRGQNVTFRCDPISEHNRLYWYRQTLGQGPEFLTYFQNEAQLEKSRLLSDRFSAERPKGSFSTLEIQRTEQGDSAMYLCASHFFGGAEAFFGQGTRLTVV.

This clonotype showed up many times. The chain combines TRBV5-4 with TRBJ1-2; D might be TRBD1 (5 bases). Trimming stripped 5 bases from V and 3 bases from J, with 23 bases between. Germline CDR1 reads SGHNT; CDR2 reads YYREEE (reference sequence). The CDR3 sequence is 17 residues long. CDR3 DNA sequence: TGTGCCAGCAGTAAATCTGGGGGGAACCGACTCTACTATGGCTACACCTTC. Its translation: CASSKSGGNRLYYGYTF.

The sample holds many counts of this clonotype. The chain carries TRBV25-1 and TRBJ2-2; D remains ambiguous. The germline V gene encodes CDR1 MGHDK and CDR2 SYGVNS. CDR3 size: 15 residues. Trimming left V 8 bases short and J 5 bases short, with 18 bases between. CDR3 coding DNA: TGTGCCAGCCAGTCCTCTTTATTATATACCGGGGAGCTGTTTTTT. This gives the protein CASQSSLLYTGELFF.

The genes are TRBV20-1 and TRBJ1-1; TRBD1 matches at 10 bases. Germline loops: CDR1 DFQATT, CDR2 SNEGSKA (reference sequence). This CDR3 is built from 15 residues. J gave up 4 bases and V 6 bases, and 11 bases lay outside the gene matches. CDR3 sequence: CSAVPLDRGGTEAFF. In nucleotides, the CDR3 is TGCAGTGCCGTCCCCTTGGACAGGGGGGGCACTGAAGCTTTCTTT.

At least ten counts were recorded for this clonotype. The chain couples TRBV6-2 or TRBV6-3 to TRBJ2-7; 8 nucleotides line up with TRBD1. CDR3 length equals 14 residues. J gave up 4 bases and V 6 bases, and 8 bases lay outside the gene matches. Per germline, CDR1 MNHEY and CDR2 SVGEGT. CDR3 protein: CASRRDRLRYEQYV. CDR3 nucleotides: TGTGCCAGCAGGAGGGACAGGCTGAGGTACGAGCAGTACGTC.